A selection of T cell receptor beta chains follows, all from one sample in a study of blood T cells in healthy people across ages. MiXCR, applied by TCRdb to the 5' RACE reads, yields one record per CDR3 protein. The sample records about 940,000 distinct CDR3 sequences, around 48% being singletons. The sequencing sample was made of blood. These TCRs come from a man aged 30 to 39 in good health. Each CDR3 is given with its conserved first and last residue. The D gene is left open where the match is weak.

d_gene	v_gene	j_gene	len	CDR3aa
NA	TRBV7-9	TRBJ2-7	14	CASSLDPGPHEQYF
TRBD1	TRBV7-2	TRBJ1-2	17	CASSLRTGEKTSYGYTF
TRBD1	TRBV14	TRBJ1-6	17	CASSQAGGGGLNSPLHF
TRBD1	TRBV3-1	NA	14	CASSQAGGLETQYF
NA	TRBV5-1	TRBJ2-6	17	CASSLYSLNSGANVLTF
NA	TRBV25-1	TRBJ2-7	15	CASSVSYRDPYEQYF
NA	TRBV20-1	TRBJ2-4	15	CSAHRTTSAKNIQYF
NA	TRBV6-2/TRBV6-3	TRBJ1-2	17	CASSSVTRDTENYGYTF
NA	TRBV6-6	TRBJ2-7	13	CASRPGGDYEQYF
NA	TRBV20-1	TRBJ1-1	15	CSAPRAGAMNTEAFF
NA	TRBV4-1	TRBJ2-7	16	CASSPPSDRKSYEQYF
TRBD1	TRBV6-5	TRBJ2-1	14	CASSYGTGHNEQFF
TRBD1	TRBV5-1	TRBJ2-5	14	CVSSLGQGLETQYF
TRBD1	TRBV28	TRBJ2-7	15	CASMPPDRAGYEQYF
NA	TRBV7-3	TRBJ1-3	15	CASSLRGPTGNTIYF
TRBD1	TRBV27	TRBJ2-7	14	CASGDLDRAYEQYF
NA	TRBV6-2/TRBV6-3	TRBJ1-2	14	CASSYVEANYGYTF
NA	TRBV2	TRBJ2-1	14	CASALVVFTNEQFF
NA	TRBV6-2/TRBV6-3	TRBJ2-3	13	CASGQGRPDTQYF
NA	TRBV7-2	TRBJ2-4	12	CASRFTGNIQYF
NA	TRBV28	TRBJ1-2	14	CASRTITTNYGYTF
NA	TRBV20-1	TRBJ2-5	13	CSAMEGGPNEQYF
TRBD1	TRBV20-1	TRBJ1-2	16	CSAGDRGAGLPYGYTF
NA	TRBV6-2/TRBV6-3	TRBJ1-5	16	CASSYDPGASNQPQHF
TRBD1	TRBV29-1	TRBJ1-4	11	CSGTGSGKLFF
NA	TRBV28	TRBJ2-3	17	CASSIIRQGGSEDTQYF
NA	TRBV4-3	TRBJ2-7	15	CASSQLQGSGYEQYF
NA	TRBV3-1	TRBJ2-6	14	CASSQLPGANVLTF
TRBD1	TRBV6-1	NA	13	CASVTGGRYEQYF
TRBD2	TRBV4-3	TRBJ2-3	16	CASSQYSGGATDTQYF
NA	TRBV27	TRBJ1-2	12	CASSGTFGGYTF
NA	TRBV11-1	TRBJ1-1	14	CASSWAGQDTEAFF
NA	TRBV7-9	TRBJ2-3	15	CASSFKGYERDTQYF
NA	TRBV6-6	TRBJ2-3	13	CASSSVPTDTQYF
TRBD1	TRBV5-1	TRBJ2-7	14	CASTDGQGGYEQYF
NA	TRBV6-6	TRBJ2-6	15	CASSYTVSGANVLTF
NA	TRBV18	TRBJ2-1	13	CASSPEVYNEQFF
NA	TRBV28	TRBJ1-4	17	CASSLQGGGATNEKLFF
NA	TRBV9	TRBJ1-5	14	CASSEGLSNQPQHF
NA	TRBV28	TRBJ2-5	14	CASSFAGARETQYF
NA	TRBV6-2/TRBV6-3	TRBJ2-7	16	CASSYPLGTGDYEQYF
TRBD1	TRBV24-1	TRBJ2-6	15	CATARGTGGANVLTF
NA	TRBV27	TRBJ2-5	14	CASGKGRGEETQYF
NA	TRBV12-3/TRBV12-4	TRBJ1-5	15	CASSSRGGLNQPQHF
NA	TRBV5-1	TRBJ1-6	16	CASGLDGGGPDSPLHF
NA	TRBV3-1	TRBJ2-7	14	CASSPHYSTYEQYF
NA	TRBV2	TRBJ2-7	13	CASNPLVVDEQYF
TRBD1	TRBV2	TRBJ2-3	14	CASRATGVGDTQYF
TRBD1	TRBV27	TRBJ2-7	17	CASSIRDVGQGFYEQYF
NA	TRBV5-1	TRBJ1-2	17	CASSLDPGEGTNYGYAF
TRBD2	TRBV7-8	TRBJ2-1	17	CASSLAGGGGFHNEQFF
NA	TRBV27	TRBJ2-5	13	CASSLSSSREQYF
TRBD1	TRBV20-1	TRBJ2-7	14	CSASTGGVSYEQYF
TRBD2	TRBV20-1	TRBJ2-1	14	CSARASGVSNEQFF
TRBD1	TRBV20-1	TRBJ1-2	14	CSASRTGTGYGYTF